Given below is one T cell receptor (beta chain) in context. The target antigen is unknown. V lost 0 bases, J lost 4 bases, and 13 bases lay in between. The germline CDR1 and CDR2 sequences are SGHRS and YFSETQ. The CDR3 covers 15 residues. This sample is drawn from a study of PD-1 blockade in mismatch repair-deficient tumors. The overall study: Enrolled about 2012-2016, patients had progressing, pretreated mismatch repair-deficient cancers of over nine types. Whole-study results and caveats: After pembrolizumab, tumor-resident clones rose rapidly, then generally contracted before radiologic responses.

Every patient had mismatch repair deficiency by PCR or immunohistochemistry. Generated by immunoSEQ multiplex PCR, the TCRdb table keeps only in-frame clones and is missing some. The sample lists around 40,000 clones; approximately 80% were seen once. The source of this sequence is an adult with mismatch repair-deficient cancer. The V call is TRBV5-1, the J call TRBJ1-2; maybe TRBD1 (5 bases). Source: PBMCs, taken roughly 40 weeks after starting pembrolizumab. CDR3 in amino acids: CASSLAAGDSYGYTF. The CDR3 DNA is TGCGCCAGCAGCTTGGCGGCCGGCGACAGCTATGGCTACACCTTC.